Listed here are 6 T cell receptor beta chains from one sample, sequenced in a study of cytomegalovirus exposure and HLA in healthy donors (dated by TCRdb to the late 2010s). To prepare the library, the immunoSEQ multiplex PCR assay was applied. For the multiplex PCR, a mixture combining 60 forward primers for TCR Vbeta segments and 13 reverse primers for TCR Jbeta segments was used. TCRdb limited this immuneACCESS table to in-frame rearrangements with V and J called. A share of clones is missing; checked studies link under half to unresolved V genes, and the rest is unexplained. The sample table lists about 160,000 clones, 75% to 80% of them with a count of one. The ten largest account for 0.85% to 1% of the sample. The sequenced material came from PBMCs. These receptors were taken from a woman between 45 and 65 years old in good health and CMV-seropositive.

This clone appeared a single time. The V gene is TRBV7-9, the J gene TRBJ2-3, with 11 bases that match TRBD2. The V segment lost 5 bases and the J segment 2 bases; nucleotides outside the gene matches: 9. The CDR3 has 17 amino acids. The germline V gene encodes CDR1 SEHNR and CDR2 FQNEAQ (reference sequence). CDR3 region: CASSDPGLAVATDTQYF. The CDR3 DNA reads as TGTGCCAGCAGCGATCCGGGACTAGCGGTAGCCACAGATACGCAGTATTTT. The full variable domain, completed using reference TRBV7-9 and TRBJ2-3, is DTGVSQNPRHKITKRGQNVTFRCDPISEHNRLYWYRQTLGQGPEFLTYFQNEAQLEKSRLLSDRFSAERPKGSFSTLEIQRTEQGDSAMYLCASSDPGLAVATDTQYFGPGTRLTVL.

About this clone itself: The sample carries other DNA sequences with the same CDR3. This sequence joins TRBV2 and TRBJ1-2; tentatively, D is TRBD1 (5 bases). The CDR3 totals 12 residues. Germline V lookup: CDR1 SNHLY, CDR2 FYNNEI. The V end was cut by 7 bases, the J end by 4 bases, with 10 bases between. As DNA, the CDR3 is TGTGCCAGCACGGTGGGGGGCTATGGCTACACCTTC. This encodes CASTVGGYGYTF.

The V gene is TRBV11-2, the J gene TRBJ1-1; 9 bases align to TRBD1. V gave up 1 base and J gave up 5 bases; unmatched junction bases: 2. Germline assignment: CDR1 SGHAT and CDR2 FQNNGV. CDR3 length: 14 amino acids. Written as DNA, the CDR3 is TGTGCCAGCAGCTTAGCCGGACAGGGGACTGAAGCTTTCTTT. It is translated as CASSLAGQGTEAFF.

The chain employs TRBV2 and TRBJ1-2; 10 bases agree with TRBD1. This CDR3 is built from 15 residues. With V trimmed by 5 bases and J by 1 base, 4 bases remained unmatched. Germline V gene data show CDR1 as SNHLY and CDR2 as FYNNEI. CDR3 loop: CASSPDRGLNYGYTF. The CDR3, as DNA: TGTGCCAGCAGTCCCGACAGGGGGCTTAACTATGGCTACACCTTC. The full variable domain, with the rest looked up from reference TRBV2 and TRBJ1-2, is EPEVTQTPSHQVTQMGQEVILRCVPISNHLYFYWYRQILGQKVEFLVSFYNNEISEKSEIFDDQFSVERPDGSNFTLKIRSTKLEDSAMYFCASSPDRGLNYGYTFGSGTRLTVV.

This rearrangement joins TRBV4-2 to TRBJ2-1; weak D call: TRBD1 (6 bases). Per the germline V gene, CDR1 is LGHNA and CDR2 is YNFKEQ. The length of the CDR3 is 14 residues. Trimming removed 3 bases at V and 8 bases at J, with 14 bases between. The CDR3 loop reads CASSQGAGRDEQFF. The CDR3 DNA follows: TGTGCCAGCAGCCAGGGGGCGGGTAGGGATGAGCAGTTCTTC.

This clone was recorded once. This chain joins TRBV7-2 and TRBJ1-2; D might be TRBD1 (6 bases). The ends were cut back, 6 bases at V and 8 bases at J, with 16 bases in the middle. CDR1 is SGHTA, CDR2 FQGNSA, per germline. This CDR3 contains 13 residues. CDR3 in amino acids: CASRTPVQGGYTF. The CDR3 bases are TGTGCCAGCAGAACCCCCGTCCAGGGGGGCTACACCTTC.